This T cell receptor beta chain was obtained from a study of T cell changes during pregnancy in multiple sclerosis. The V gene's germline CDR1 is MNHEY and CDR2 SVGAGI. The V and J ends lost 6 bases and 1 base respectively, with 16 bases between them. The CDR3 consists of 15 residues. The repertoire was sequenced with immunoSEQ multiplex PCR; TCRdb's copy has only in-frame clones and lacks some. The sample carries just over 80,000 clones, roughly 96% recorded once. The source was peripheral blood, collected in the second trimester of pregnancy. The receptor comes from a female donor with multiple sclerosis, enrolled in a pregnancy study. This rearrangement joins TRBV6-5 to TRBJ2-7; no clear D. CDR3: CASRLSPGWSYEQYF. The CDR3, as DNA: TGTGCCAGCAGGTTATCTCCCGGGTGGTCCTACGAGCAGTACTTC.